A single sample gave rise to the 10 T cell receptor beta chains below, sequenced in a study of CD4+ T cells in melanoma (dated by TCRdb to the early 2020s). Library creation used the immunoSEQ multiplex PCR assay. The clones in this table, taken by TCRdb from immuneACCESS, are in-frame only. Not every clone is retained; where verified, under half of the shortfall comes from an unresolved V gene, and the cause of the rest is unknown. This sample gives 9,500 to 13,000 clones in total; about 73% of them show up just once. Roughly 20% of the sample is taken by the ten largest. Input material: cells from a culture (not recorded whether cultured in vitro). These receptors all stem from a human donor with melanoma.

V and J are TRBV3-1 (or the pseudogene TRBV3-2) and TRBJ1-4; D gene ambiguous. The germline CDR1 and CDR2 sequences are LGHDT and YNNKEL (reference sequence). V lost 1 base to trimming and J lost 3 bases, with 18 bases between them. This CDR3 is built from 18 residues. CDR3 protein: CASSQGPNILTANEKLFF. For the CDR3, the DNA is TGTGCCAGCAGCCAAGGACCCAATATTCTTACGGCTAATGAAAAACTGTTTTTT.

This clone was counted only a few times. The chain links TRBV6-6 to TRBJ1-5; D is unresolved. CDR3 size: 14 residues. Germline CDR1 and CDR2: MNHNY and SVGAGI (reference sequence). V shed 5 bases and J shed 2 bases, with 10 bases lying between them. CDR3 DNA sequence: TGTGCCAGCAGTATAGGGTTCGGCAATCAGCCCCAGCATTTT. Protein product: CASSIGFGNQPQHF.

CDR3 residues: CASSANTEAFF. The CDR3 nucleotides are TGTGCCAGCAGTGCGAACACTGAAGCTTTCTTT. This rearrangement joins TRBV2 to TRBJ1-1; D remains unclear. V dropped 4 bases and J dropped 1 base, with 1 base sitting between them. CDR3 length: 11 amino acids. Germline V lookup: CDR1 SNHLY, CDR2 FYNNEI.

This sequence joins TRBV19 and TRBJ1-1; 8 nucleotides line up with TRBD1. This CDR3 comprises 13 residues. The J segment lost 4 bases and the V segment lost 9 bases, leaving 7 bases of the junction unmatched. Germline loops: CDR1 LNHDA, CDR2 SQIVND (reference sequence). Written as DNA, the CDR3 is TGTGCCAGGGACAGGGATTCCCGCACTGAAGCTTTCTTT. This sequence encodes CARDRDSRTEAFF.

This chain uses TRBV4-2 with TRBJ2-7, with no clear D. The CDR3 consists of 14 residues. The germline CDR1 and CDR2 sequences are LGHNA and YNFKEQ. The V end lost 0 bases, the J end lost 6 bases, and 12 bases lay between the germline ends. The CDR3 DNA is TGTGCCAGCAGCCAAGAGGCCCGAGGACGCGAGCAGTACTTC. Amino acid sequence: CASSQEARGREQYF.

This CDR3 is CASSARSGETQYF. In DNA, the CDR3 is TGTGCCAGCAGTGCCCGTTCGGGGGAGACCCAGTACTTC. This chain connects TRBV2 to TRBJ2-5; possible D gene TRBD2, 5 bases. V shed 4 bases and J shed 5 bases, with 11 bases lying between them. The CDR3 contains 13 residues. Germline CDR1 reads SNHLY; CDR2 reads FYNNEI.

The rearrangement links TRBV19 to TRBJ1-2, with TRBD1 matching 9 bases. With V trimmed by 5 bases and J by 3 bases, 4 bases remained unmatched. The CDR3 length is 14 residues. Germline CDR1 and CDR2: LNHDA and SQIVND (reference sequence). Here the CDR3 DNA reads TGTGCCAGTAGTGGACAGGGGAGTCACTATGGCTACACCTTC. It codes for CASSGQGSHYGYTF.

This clone is a singleton in its sample. This sequence joins TRBV30 and TRBJ1-1; D is perhaps TRBD1 (5 bases). From germline, CDR1 is GTSNPN and CDR2 SVGIG (reference sequence). The germline V and J ends were trimmed by 4 bases and 5 bases, with 14 bases remaining between them. This CDR3 has 13 residues. In nucleotides, the CDR3 is TGTGCCTGGATCCGACAGAGACGAACTGAAGCTTTCTTT. It is translated as CAWIRQRRTEAFF.

This clone has only one observation. The genes are TRBV7-9 and TRBJ1-1; a weak D match, TRBD1 (5 bases). Trimming took off 1 base at V and 6 bases at J, with 9 bases between the two ends. The CDR3 runs to 13 residues. Germline V gives CDR1 SEHNR, CDR2 FQNEAQ (reference sequence). Here the CDR3 DNA reads TGTGCCAGCAGCTTAGGGATGGGGGCTGAAGCTTTCTTT. It codes for CASSLGMGAEAFF. The whole variable domain, filled in from reference TRBV7-9 and TRBJ1-1, reads DTGVSQNPRHKITKRGQNVTFRCDPISEHNRLYWYRQTLGQGPEFLTYFQNEAQLEKSRLLSDRFSAERPKGSFSTLEIQRTEQGDSAMYLCASSLGMGAEAFFGQGTRLTVV.

This clone has a handful of counts. This rearrangement joins TRBV5-4 to TRBJ2-1; D tentatively reads TRBD1 or TRBD2 (5 bases each). This CDR3 spans 15 amino acids. V was clipped by 0 bases and J by 5 bases, with 12 bases between them. CDR1 and CDR2 from the germline V gene are SGHNT and YYREEE (reference sequence). This CDR3 is CASSLERGSHNEQFF. DNA of the CDR3: TGTGCCAGCAGCTTGGAGAGGGGATCGCACAATGAGCAGTTCTTC.